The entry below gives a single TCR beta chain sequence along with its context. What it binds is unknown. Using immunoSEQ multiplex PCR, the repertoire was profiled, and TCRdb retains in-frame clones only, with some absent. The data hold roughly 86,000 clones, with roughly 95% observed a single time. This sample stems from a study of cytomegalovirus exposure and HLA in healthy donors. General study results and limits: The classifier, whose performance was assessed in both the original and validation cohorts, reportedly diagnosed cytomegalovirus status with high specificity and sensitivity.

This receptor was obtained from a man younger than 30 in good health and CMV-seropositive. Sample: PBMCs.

CDR3 residues: CASSYRDLYNEQFF. The DNA for the CDR3 is TGTGCCAGCAGCTATCGGGACTTATACAATGAGCAGTTCTTC. The V and J genes are TRBV11-1 and TRBJ2-1; tentative D call: TRBD2 (6 bases). This CDR3 has 14 amino acids. The germline V gene has CDR1 SGHAT and CDR2 FQDESV (reference sequence). The V end lost 4 bases, the J end lost 4 bases, and 11 bases lay between the germline ends.